The 22 T cell receptor beta chains given below trace back to one sample, sequenced in a study of CD8 T cells in ankylosing spondylitis. Study findings and constraints: Made up of roughly 8 highly homologous variants, a TCR beta motif appeared characteristic of ankylosing spondylitis blood.

These receptors' antigens are unknown. TCRdb reprocessed the 5' RACE reads with MiXCR, giving one entry per CDR3 protein. The sample has hundreds of thousands of distinct CDR3 sequences, about 12% seen once. The sequenced sample consisted of blood, either unsorted or a sorted T cell fraction (not recorded which). The receptors stem from a male donor with ankylosing spondylitis.

In this sample, this clonotype turned up a few times. The gene calls are TRBV6-5 and TRBJ2-1; TRBD1 might be the D (6 bases). This CDR3 contains 17 residues. Germline loops: CDR1 MNHEY, CDR2 SVGAGI. V gave up 4 bases and J gave up 9 bases, with 25 bases separating them. The CDR3 is CASSSIMDSFRPGEQFF. The CDR3 nucleotides are TGTGCCAGCAGTTCCATAATGGACAGTTTCCGTCCGGGTGAGCAGTTCTTC.

The CDR3 loop reads CASSLFVPDEQYF. The CDR3 DNA sequence: TGTGCCAGCAGCTTATTTGTCCCCGACGAGCAGTACTTC. The V and J genes are TRBV7-9 and TRBJ2-7; D is undetermined. Between the trimmed V and J ends, which lost 2 bases and 5 bases, there was a span of 10 bases. In germline, CDR1 is SEHNR, CDR2 FQNEAQ (reference sequence). The CDR3 covers 13 residues.

This clonotype has just a few counts. The chain uses TRBV4-3 and TRBJ2-1; 8 bases are a match to TRBD2. Germline assignment: CDR1 LGHNA and CDR2 YSLEER. There are 16 residues in the CDR3. V shed 2 bases and J 4 bases; nucleotides not matched to a gene: 7. In nucleotides, the CDR3 is TGCGCCAGCAGCCAAATTGGACTAGCACGATACAATGAGCAGTTCTTC. Its protein is CASSQIGLARYNEQFF.

There are a few counts of this clonotype. The chain combines TRBV4-1 with TRBJ1-2; tentatively, D is TRBD1 (5 bases). Germline assignment: CDR1 MGHRA and CDR2 YSYEKL. V dropped 2 bases and J dropped 2 bases, with 18 bases sitting between them. The CDR3 totals 17 residues. CDR3 bases: TGCGCCAGCAGCCAAAGGGTCCTCAGGGTGAACAACTATGGCTACACCTTC. It specifies CASSQRVLRVNNYGYTF.

The V gene is TRBV20-1, the J gene TRBJ1-3; D unclear. The CDR3 covers 13 residues. Germline V gene lookup returns CDR1 DFQATT and CDR2 SNEGSKA (reference sequence). V dropped 4 bases and J dropped 0 bases, with 7 bases sitting between them. CDR3 nucleotide sequence: TGCAGTGCTATATACCCCTCTGGAAACACCATATATTTT. It is translated as CSAIYPSGNTIYF.

This clonotype was detected a few times. This chain connects TRBV27 to TRBJ2-4; the D gene is possibly TRBD2 (6 bases). Trimming took off 3 bases at V and 8 bases at J, with 11 bases between the two ends. This CDR3 spans 13 amino acids. CDR1 is MNHEY and CDR2 is SMNVEV in the germline V gene (reference sequence). The CDR3 region is CASSLRREDIQYF. The CDR3 DNA reads as TGTGCCAGCAGTTTGCGCAGGGAGGACATTCAGTACTTC.

This clonotype has a handful of counts. One end of the junction varies from germline; a read error may be responsible. This rearrangement joins TRBV12-3 or TRBV12-4 to TRBJ1-3; TRBD1 is a possible D gene (5 bases). The CDR3 is 11 residues long. The CDR3 reads CASSQTDLISF. CDR3 sequence (DNA): TGTGCCAGCAGTCAGACAGACTTGATCTCTTTT.

V is TRBV12-3 or TRBV12-4 and J is TRBJ1-5, with 10 bases matching TRBD1. Unmatched junction bases numbered 5, after V lost 3 bases and J lost 3 bases. CDR3 length: 16 amino acids. CDR3: CASSFTGTGANQPQHF. CDR3 in DNA: TGTGCCAGCAGTTTCACCGGGACAGGGGCCAATCAGCCCCAGCATTTT.

The chain has TRBV4-3 and TRBJ1-2; D possibly corresponds to TRBD1 (6 bases). Germline V gene lookup returns CDR1 LGHNA and CDR2 YSLEER. The CDR3 loop spans 14 amino acids. With 5 bases removed from V and 8 bases from J, the gap between germline ends came to 18 bases. In DNA, the CDR3 is TGCGCCAGCAGCTCAGTCGTCGCAGGGGAAGGCTACACCTTC. Translating it yields CASSSVVAGEGYTF.

The gene calls are TRBV5-1 and TRBJ2-1; 12 bases align to TRBD2. Trimming cost V 4 bases and J 6 bases; bases outside gene matches: 5. The CDR3 contains 15 residues. Germline V gene lookup returns CDR1 SGHRS and CDR2 YFSETQ. The CDR3 sequence is CASSAGLAGSNEQFF. DNA of the CDR3: TGCGCCAGCAGCGCAGGACTAGCGGGAAGCAATGAGCAGTTCTTC.

The V call is TRBV29-1, the J call TRBJ1-1; 7 positions agree with TRBD1. The CDR3 has 12 residues. From germline, CDR1 is SQVTM and CDR2 ANQGSEA. Germline trimming cut 5 bases from V and 6 bases from J; bases unmatched to any gene: 6. DNA for the CDR3: TGCAGCGTTACGACAGGGATCGCTGAAGCTTTCTTT. As protein: CSVTTGIAEAFF. The complete variable domain, with remaining parts taken from reference TRBV29-1 and TRBJ1-1, reads SAVISQKPSRDICQRGTSLTIQCQVDSQVTMMFWYRQQPGQSLTLIATANQGSEATYESGFVIDKFPISRPNLTFSTLTVSNMSPEDSSIYLCSVTTGIAEAFFGQGTRLTVV.

This clonotype was counted a few times. The CDR3 nucleotides are TGTGCCAGCAATTCTGGGGGGATCTATAATTCACCCCTCCACTTT. Translating it yields CASNSGGIYNSPLHF. This chain joins TRBV7-2 and TRBJ1-6, with D possibly matching TRBD1 (5 bases). V lost 7 bases and J 3 bases, leaving 13 bases between the germline ends. Germline CDR1 is SGHTA and CDR2 is FQGNSA. CDR3 length: 15 amino acids. Filled out from reference TRBV7-2 and TRBJ1-6, the complete variable domain reads GAGVSQSPSNKVTEKGKDVELRCDPISGHTALYWYRQSLGQGLEFLIYFQGNSAPDKSGLPSDRFSAERTGGSVSTLTIQRTQQEDSAVYLCASNSGGIYNSPLHFGNGTRLTVT.

This clonotype was found many times. This chain joins TRBV20-1 and TRBJ2-3, with D possibly matching TRBD2 (6 bases). The CDR3 has 12 residues. Germline CDR1 is DFQATT and CDR2 is SNEGSKA (reference sequence). Trimming shortened V by 5 bases and J by 10 bases, and 16 bases separated the two germline ends. CDR3 DNA sequence: TGCAGTGCTCAGACTAGTTTTGCACCGCAGTATTTT. Its protein product is CSAQTSFAPQYF.

This clonotype was detected only a few times. V usage is TRBV7-2 and J usage is TRBJ1-2; the D gene is possibly TRBD1 (6 bases). Trimming took off 2 bases at V and 5 bases at J, with 9 bases between the two ends. The length of the CDR3 is 13 residues. CDR1 SGHTA and CDR2 FQGNSA come from the germline V gene. The CDR3 protein is CASSLTQGYGYTF. In nucleotides, the CDR3 is TGTGCCAGCAGCTTAACCCAGGGGTATGGCTACACCTTC.

This clonotype has a count of ten or more. This CDR3 is CASSLGTGGSETQYF. The CDR3 DNA reads as TGTGCCAGCAGTTTAGGGACAGGGGGATCGGAGACCCAGTACTTC. The chain recombines TRBV12-3 or TRBV12-4 with TRBJ2-5; 10 bases map to TRBD1. The CDR3 has 15 residues. J lost 5 bases, V lost 1 base, and 4 bases had no gene match.

A word on this clonotype: The junction shows a germline mismatch at one end, possibly a read error. The chain joins TRBV7-9 to TRBJ2-7; perhaps TRBD2 as D (5 bases). Germline lookup yields CDR1 SEHNR and CDR2 FQNEAQ (reference sequence). The CDR3 runs 13 residues. CDR3 sequence reads: CASTLASWDEQYF. The CDR3 DNA follows: TGTGCCAGCACCTTAGCGTCCTGGGACGAGCAGTACTTC.

V usage is TRBV24-1 and J usage is TRBJ2-5; D gene uncertain. Trimming removed 4 bases at V and 7 bases at J, with 9 bases between. The CDR3 loop spans 12 amino acids. Looked up from germline, CDR1 is KGHDR and CDR2 is SFDVKD. The DNA for the CDR3 is TGTGCCACCAGTGACAGGCTGGGGACCCAGTACTTC. It translates to CATSDRLGTQYF.

This clonotype was observed many times. The chain recombines TRBV6-2 or TRBV6-3 with TRBJ2-7; 9 nucleotides match TRBD1. V lost 7 bases to trimming and J lost 6 bases; unmatched junction nucleotides: 16. The CDR3 is 16 residues long. Germline V CDR1 and CDR2: MNHEY, SVGEGT. The CDR3 region is CASTPATDRGMAEQYF. The CDR3 DNA is TGTGCCAGCACCCCGGCTACCGACAGGGGGATGGCCGAGCAGTACTTC.

This clonotype occurred a few times. J is TRBJ1-5 and V is TRBV20-1; D remains unclear. Germline CDR1 DFQATT, CDR2 SNEGSKA (reference sequence). CDR3 size: 15 residues. Deletions cut 0 bases from V and 7 bases from J, with 16 bases between. CDR3 amino acids: CSARDPVNQVQPQHF. The CDR3 region has the DNA TGCAGTGCTAGAGACCCCGTCAACCAGGTCCAGCCCCAGCATTTT.

This clonotype was counted a few times. The chain combines TRBV7-9 with TRBJ2-5; 7 bases are shared with TRBD2. The V gene end was trimmed by 0 bases and the J gene end by 5 bases; junction bases not matched to a gene: 6. CDR1 and CDR2 from the germline V gene are SEHNR and FQNEAQ (reference sequence). This CDR3 region has 15 residues. CDR3 residues: CASSLAVGGPETQYF. The DNA of the CDR3 is TGTGCCAGCAGCTTAGCTGTGGGAGGGCCTGAGACCCAGTACTTC. The entire variable domain, with the rest obtained from reference TRBV7-9 and TRBJ2-5, is as follows: DTGVSQNPRHKITKRGQNVTFRCDPISEHNRLYWYRQTLGQGPEFLTYFQNEAQLEKSRLLSDRFSAERPKGSFSTLEIQRTEQGDSAMYLCASSLAVGGPETQYFGPGTRLLVL.

This clonotype was picked up many times. The chain employs TRBV29-1 and TRBJ2-7; D is perhaps TRBD1 (5 bases). Germline CDR1 SQVTM, CDR2 ANQGSEA. V was pared by 3 bases and J by 0 bases, with 15 bases between. The CDR3 extends over 15 amino acids. Here the CDR3 reads CSVESRNTGSYEQYF. CDR3 nucleotides: TGCAGCGTTGAGTCCCGGAACACAGGCTCCTACGAGCAGTACTTC.

This clonotype occurred many times. The V and J genes are TRBV29-1 and TRBJ1-1, with no clear D. Germline V gene sequence: CDR1 SQVTM, CDR2 ANQGSEA. Trimming took off 7 bases at V and 0 bases at J, with 9 bases between the two ends. The CDR3 has 12 amino acids. The CDR3 DNA reads TGCAGCGGTGGGAGGATGAACACTGAAGCTTTCTTT. It is translated as CSGGRMNTEAFF.